Reported below is one TCR beta chain. The CDR3 extends over 15 amino acids. Looked up from germline, CDR1 is MNHNS and CDR2 is SASEGT. V was pared by 5 bases and J by 0 bases, with 3 bases of the junction left unmatched. The data belong to a study of OX40 agonist ivuxolimab in advanced cancers. Measured with immunoSEQ multiplex PCR; TCRdb has only the in-frame clones, and not every one. Of just over 60,000 clones listed, approximately 90% are singletons. V and J are TRBV6-1 and TRBJ2-7; 11 nucleotides line up with TRBD2. Here the sequenced sample was CD4+ or CD8+ T cells sorted from blood, taken in a trial of the OX40 agonist ivuxolimab. This receptor was identified in an adult with an advanced solid tumor such as melanoma, head and neck, liver or kidney cancer. The CDR3 spells CASSLTSGSSYEQYF. The CDR3 bases are TGTGCCAGCAGTCTAACTAGCGGGAGCTCCTACGAGCAGTACTTC.